This T cell receptor (beta chain) originates from a study of CD8 T cells in Susac syndrome. RNA in amounts of roughly 0.5 to 1 ug was reverse transcribed with random hexamers. TCRdb fed the immunoSEQ multiplex PCR reads into MiXCR, producing one record per CDR3 protein. The data show about 200,000 distinct CDR3 sequences, with 93% seen just once and around 0.096% held by the top ten. The germline gives CDR1 DFQATT, CDR2 SNEGSKA (reference sequence). The CDR3 runs to 14 residues. V lost 4 bases to trimming and J lost 0 bases, with 10 bases between them. The chain has TRBV20-1 and TRBJ1-5; TRBD1 is a possible D gene (5 bases). The sequencing sample was made of CD4+ T cells from PBMCs. This TCR was recovered from a human donor in good health. CDR3 region: CSAKTDYSNQPQHF. The CDR3 bases are TGCAGTGCTAAGACAGATTATAGCAATCAGCCCCAGCATTTT.